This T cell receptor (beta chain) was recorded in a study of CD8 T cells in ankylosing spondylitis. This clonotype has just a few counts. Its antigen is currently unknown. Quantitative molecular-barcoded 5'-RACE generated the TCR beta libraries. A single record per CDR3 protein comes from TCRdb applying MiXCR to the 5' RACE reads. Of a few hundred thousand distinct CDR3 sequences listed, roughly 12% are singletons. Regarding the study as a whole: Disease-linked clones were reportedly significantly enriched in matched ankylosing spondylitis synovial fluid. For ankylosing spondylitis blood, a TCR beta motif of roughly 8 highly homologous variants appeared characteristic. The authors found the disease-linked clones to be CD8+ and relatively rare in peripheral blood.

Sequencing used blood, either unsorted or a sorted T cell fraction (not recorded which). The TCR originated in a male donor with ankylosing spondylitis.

CDR3 DNA: TGTGCCACCAGTCGACAGGGGGGCACAGATACGCAGTATTTT. It yields the protein CATSRQGGTDTQYF. This chain joins TRBV24-1 and TRBJ2-3; 9 nucleotides line up with TRBD1. CDR3 length equals 14 residues. Germline values: CDR1 KGHDR, CDR2 SFDVKD. The ends lost 6 bases at V and 1 base at J; junction bases unmatched: 1.